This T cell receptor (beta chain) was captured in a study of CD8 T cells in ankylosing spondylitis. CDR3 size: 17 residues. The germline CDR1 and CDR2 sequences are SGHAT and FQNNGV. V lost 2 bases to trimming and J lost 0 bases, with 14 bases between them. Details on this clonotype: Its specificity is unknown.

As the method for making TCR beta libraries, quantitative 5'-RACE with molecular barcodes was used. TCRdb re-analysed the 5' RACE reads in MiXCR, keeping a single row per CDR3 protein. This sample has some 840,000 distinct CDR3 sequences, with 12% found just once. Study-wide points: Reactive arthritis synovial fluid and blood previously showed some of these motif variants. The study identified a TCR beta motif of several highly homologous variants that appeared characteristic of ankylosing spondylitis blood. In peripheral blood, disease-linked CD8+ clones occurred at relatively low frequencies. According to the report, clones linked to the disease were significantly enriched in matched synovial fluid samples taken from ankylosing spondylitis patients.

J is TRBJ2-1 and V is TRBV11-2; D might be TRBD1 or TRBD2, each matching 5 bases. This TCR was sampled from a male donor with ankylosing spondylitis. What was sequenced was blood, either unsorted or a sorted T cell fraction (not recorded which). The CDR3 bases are TGTGCCAGCAGCTTAAGGGGCGGGTTGAGCTCCTACAATGAGCAGTTCTTC. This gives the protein CASSLRGGLSSYNEQFF.